The clone carrying this T cell receptor (beta chain) was found a few times. Its target is unknown. Germline CDR1 reads LGHNA; CDR2 reads YSLEER. The CDR3 consists of 13 residues. Trimming took 3 bases from V and 4 from J, leaving 9 bases between them. Then a second PCR, running roughly 7 to 11 cycles, was carried out with a sample-barcoded 5' primer and a J-beta primer mix. Each cDNA molecule received a tag from a template-switch adaptor that had 12 random nucleotides. TCRdb recomputed calls from the 5' RACE reads with MiXCR, one row per CDR3 protein. The sample yields about 1.4 million distinct CDR3 sequences, roughly 59% seen once. The sample originates from a study of blood T cells in healthy people across ages. Notes on the study in general: Whereas aged donors had fewer naive CD4+ cells, long-lived donors had more of them and higher diversity.

Each donor's blood draw was roughly 10 milliliters of peripheral blood. V and J are TRBV4-3 and TRBJ2-5; TRBD1 is a possible D gene (5 bases). The TCR originated in a man aged 18-30 years in good health. The sequenced sample consisted of blood. CDR3 bases: TGCGCCAGCAGCCAGGACATTCGAGAGACCCAGTACTTC. Encoded protein: CASSQDIRETQYF.